The rows below give T cell receptor beta chains drawn from one sample of a study of neurological immune-mediated disorders. TCRdb reanalysed the 5' RACE reads using MiXCR and keeps one entry per CDR3 protein. The data show 70,000 to 95,000 distinct CDR3 sequences, roughly 13% seen once. The sample taken for sequencing was PBMCs. The receptors were gathered from a woman aged 50 to 65 in good health. CDR3s include the opening cysteine and the closing phenylalanine or tryptophan. The D gene is left open where the match is weak. Part of the rows lack a size; the others show once, few, many or a class for expanded clones.

D	V	size	J	CDR3	DNA
TRBD2	TRBV5-1	many	TRBJ2-1	CASSFGKAGGAYNEQFF	TGCGCCAGCAGCTTCGGTAAAGCGGGGGGCGCCTACAATGAGCAGTTCTTC
TRBD2	TRBV3-1	many	TRBJ2-2	CASSPPGLAVNTGELFF	TGTGCCAGCAGCCCGCCGGGACTAGCGGTAAACACCGGGGAGCTGTTTTTT
TRBD2	TRBV7-8	NA	TRBJ2-3	CASSLNGFSGVGDTQYF	TGTGCCAGCAGCTTAAACGGCTTCAGCGGGGTAGGAGATACGCAGTATTTT
NA	TRBV5-1	many	TRBJ2-2	CASSPGLFGELFF	TGCGCCAGCAGCCCGGGACTCTTCGGGGAGCTGTTTTTT
NA	TRBV12-3/TRBV12-4	few	TRBJ2-5	CASSPPGPRETQYF	TGTGCCAGCAGTCCTCCGGGACCCAGAGAGACCCAGTACTTC
NA	TRBV28	many	TRBJ2-1	CASSSLARTSNEQFF	TGTGCCAGCAGTTCGCTTGCCCGGACTTCCAATGAGCAGTTCTTC
TRBD2	TRBV20-1	NA	TRBJ2-1	CSARDPPSGINEQFF	TGCAGTGCTAGGGACCCTCCTAGCGGGATCAATGAGCAGTTCTTC
NA	TRBV5-1	many	TRBJ2-7	CASSLNRVYEQYF	TGCGCCAGCAGCTTGAACAGGGTCTACGAGCAGTACTTC
TRBD1	TRBV20-1	NA	TRBJ1-2	CSARPWGLSGGDYGYTF	TGCAGTGCTAGGCCCTGGGGGTTGTCAGGGGGCGACTATGGCTACACCTTC
TRBD2	TRBV9	NA	TRBJ2-5	CASSVTSEPAGETQYF	TGTGCCAGCAGCGTAACTAGCGAGCCAGCGGGGGAGACCCAGTACTTC
NA	TRBV14	NA	TRBJ2-7	CASSDRTSRVSYEQYF	TGTGCCAGCAGCGACAGGACCTCCAGGGTTTCCTACGAGCAGTACTTC
NA	TRBV14	NA	TRBJ2-1	CASSQVGTRGKFF	TGTGCCAGCAGCCAAGTTGGGACCCGAGGCAAGTTCTTC
TRBD2	TRBV20-1	many	TRBJ2-3	CSTGGAGTDTQYF	TGCAGTACCGGGGGGGCGGGCACAGATACGCAGTATTTT
NA	TRBV15	many	TRBJ2-7	CATSREVRINEQYF	TGTGCCACCAGCAGAGAAGTTAGAATCAACGAGCAGTACTTC
TRBD2	TRBV5-6	many	TRBJ2-1	CASSLPTGGFDEQFF	TGTGCCAGCAGCTTGCCGACGGGAGGTTTCGATGAGCAGTTCTTC
TRBD2	TRBV7-9	many	TRBJ2-1	CASSLWTSGNEQFF	TGTGCCAGCAGCTTGTGGACTAGCGGGAATGAGCAGTTCTTC
TRBD1	TRBV3-1	once	TRBJ1-5	CVSSQDRYQPQHF	TGTGTCAGCAGCCAGGACAGGTATCAGCCCCAGCATTTT
TRBD1	TRBV27	few	TRBJ2-7	CASSSTGGVYEQYF	TGTGCCAGCAGTTCAACAGGGGGAGTTTACGAGCAGTACTTC
NA	TRBV5-1	many	TRBJ1-2	CASSLYFYGYTF	TGCGCCAGCAGCTTGTACTTCTATGGCTACACCTTC
TRBD1	TRBV3-1	many	TRBJ1-1	CASSRQGQLNTEAFF	TGTGCCAGCAGCCGACAGGGACAGCTAAACACTGAAGCTTTCTTT
TRBD2	TRBV28	many	TRBJ2-3	CASSSGLAGGFADTQYF	TGTGCCAGCAGCTCAGGACTAGCGGGGGGGTTCGCAGATACGCAGTATTTT
NA	TRBV6-5	many	TRBJ1-1	CASSYSPQGGDTEAFF	TGTGCCAGCAGTTACTCCCCTCAGGGAGGGGACACTGAAGCTTTCTTT
NA	TRBV24-1	many	TRBJ2-1	CATSLASSSYNEQFF	TGTGCCACCAGTCTTGCGTCCAGCTCCTACAATGAGCAGTTCTTC
NA	TRBV27	many	TRBJ2-2	CASSLSRAGTGELFF	TGTGCCAGCAGTCTAAGCAGGGCGGGCACCGGGGAGCTGTTTTTT
TRBD2	TRBV5-1	many	TRBJ2-5	CASSLVPSGRAQETQYF	TGCGCCAGCAGCTTGGTTCCTAGCGGGAGGGCCCAAGAGACCCAGTACTTC
TRBD1	TRBV20-1	many	TRBJ1-2	CSAKGQGYGYTF	TGCAGTGCTAAGGGACAGGGCTATGGCTACACCTTC
TRBD2	TRBV29-1	many	TRBJ2-1	CSVEVLLAGSNEQFF	TGCAGCGTTGAAGTTCTCCTAGCGGGAAGTAATGAGCAGTTCTTC
NA	TRBV10-3	NA	TRBJ1-1	CAISESVGGGRDTKAFF	TGTGCCATCAGTGAGTCTGTCGGTGGGGGTCGCGACACTAAGGCTTTCTTT
NA	TRBV20-1	many	TRBJ2-3	CSAVDATQYF	TGCAGTGCTGTAGACGCCACGCAGTATTTT
TRBD2	TRBV6-2/TRBV6-3	many	TRBJ2-7	CASSSPIAGGSDEQYF	TGTGCCAGCAGTTCCCCAATAGCGGGAGGTTCCGACGAGCAGTACTTC
NA	TRBV5-1	many	TRBJ2-5	CASTPEGLETQYF	TGCGCCAGCACCCCGGAGGGGTTGGAGACCCAGTACTTC
NA	TRBV12-3/TRBV12-4	many	TRBJ2-2	CASSLGTGELFF	TGTGCCAGCAGTTTGGGCACCGGGGAGCTGTTTTTT
NA	TRBV5-1	many	TRBJ1-2	CASSPDINYGYTF	TGCGCCAGCAGCCCGGACATTAACTATGGCTACACCTTC
NA	TRBV7-2	many	TRBJ1-5	CASSLETAGLGNQPQHF	TGTGCCAGCAGCTTAGAGACGGCAGGTTTGGGCAATCAGCCCCAGCATTTT
NA	TRBV7-2	many	TRBJ1-3	CASSLAEFSGNTIYF	TGTGCCAGCAGCTTAGCGGAGTTCTCTGGAAACACCATATATTTT
NA	TRBV5-1	many	TRBJ1-1	CASSPVPGREAFF	TGCGCCAGCAGCCCCGTCCCCGGGAGGGAAGCTTTCTTT
TRBD1	TRBV5-1	NA	TRBJ1-2	CASSRIMGTEDTF	TGCGCCAGCAGCAGAATCATGGGGACAGAAGACACCTTC
TRBD1	TRBV5-1	many	TRBJ1-6	CASSKAPTGANLNSPLHF	TGCGCCAGCAGCAAAGCCCCGACAGGGGCGAACCTTAATTCACCCCTCCACTTT
NA	TRBV27	NA	TRBJ1-2	CASSSRMFYGYTF	TGTGCCAGCAGTTCGAGGATGTTCTATGGCTACACCTTC
NA	TRBV5-1	many	TRBJ1-1	CASSLVGDTEAFF	TGCGCCAGCAGCTTGGTGGGTGATACTGAAGCTTTCTTT